This is a list of T cell receptor beta chains from one sample in a study of response to subunit inactivated influenza vaccine. MiXCR was run by TCRdb on the RT-PCR reads, yielding one entry per CDR3 protein. The table records over 150,000 distinct CDR3 sequences, about 9.3% of them present only once. The sequencing here drew on non-naive T cells sorted from PBMCs, taken on the day of vaccination. These receptors were collected from a man aged 45-65 years who received an inactivated influenza vaccine. CDR3s include the opening cysteine and the closing phenylalanine or tryptophan. Each record gives: J gene, V gene, clone size, D gene, CDR3 DNA, CDR3 protein. D genes are given only for firm matches. Part of the rows lack a size; the others show once, few, many or a class for expanded clones.

j_gene: TRBJ2-1
v_gene: TRBV7-2
abundance: few
d_gene: TRBD2
CDR3nt: TGTGCCAGCAGCTTAGGGACTAGCGGCAATGAGCAGTTCTTC
CDR3aa: CASSLGTSGNEQFF

j_gene: TRBJ2-2
v_gene: TRBV6-2/TRBV6-3
abundance: few
d_gene: TRBD1
CDR3nt: TGTGCCAGCGGCTACAGGGGGAACACCGGGGAGCTGTTTTTT
CDR3aa: CASGYRGNTGELFF

j_gene: TRBJ2-4
v_gene: TRBV7-2
abundance: few
d_gene: NA
CDR3nt: TGTGCCAGCAGCGCGGGACAAGGAAACATTCAGTACTTC
CDR3aa: CASSAGQGNIQYF

j_gene: TRBJ1-4
v_gene: TRBV4-2
abundance: many
d_gene: NA
CDR3nt: TGTGCCAGCAGCCAAGATTCTCTTAATGAAAAACTGTTTTTT
CDR3aa: CASSQDSLNEKLFF

j_gene: TRBJ2-7
v_gene: TRBV27
abundance: NA
d_gene: NA
CDR3nt: TGTGCCAGCAGCCGACAGAGCTCCTACGAGCAGTACTTC
CDR3aa: CASSRQSSYEQYF

j_gene: TRBJ2-7
v_gene: TRBV20-1
abundance: many
d_gene: NA
CDR3nt: TGCAGTGCTAGAGATCGAATAGGGTGGTACGAGCAGTACTTC
CDR3aa: CSARDRIGWYEQYF

j_gene: TRBJ2-2
v_gene: TRBV4-3
abundance: few
d_gene: TRBD2
CDR3nt: TGCGCCAGCAGCCCCGGGGGGAGTACCGGGGAGCTGTTTTTT
CDR3aa: CASSPGGSTGELFF

j_gene: TRBJ2-5
v_gene: TRBV2
abundance: many
d_gene: NA
CDR3nt: TGTGCCAGCAGTGATCTGGTCAGGGCGCAAGAGACCCAGTACTTC
CDR3aa: CASSDLVRAQETQYF

j_gene: TRBJ1-2
v_gene: TRBV3-1
abundance: NA
d_gene: NA
CDR3nt: TGTGCCAGCAGCCAAGAAAGAAGGACAATCCTGAGAGATGGCTACACCTTC
CDR3aa: CASSQERRTILRDGYTF

j_gene: TRBJ2-7
v_gene: TRBV28
abundance: NA
d_gene: NA
CDR3nt: TGTGCCAGCAGTCCTCTGACTAGGCCCTTCTCCTACGAGCAGTACTTC
CDR3aa: CASSPLTRPFSYEQYF

j_gene: TRBJ1-1
v_gene: TRBV7-9
abundance: many
d_gene: NA
CDR3nt: TGTGCCAGCAGCTTACAGGGGTTGAACACTGAAGCTTTCTTT
CDR3aa: CASSLQGLNTEAFF

j_gene: TRBJ2-1
v_gene: TRBV7-6
abundance: NA
d_gene: TRBD2
CDR3nt: TGTGCCAGCAGCTTAGAAGGACTAGCGGGGAGCAATGAGCAGTTCTTC
CDR3aa: CASSLEGLAGSNEQFF

j_gene: TRBJ1-3
v_gene: TRBV5-8
abundance: NA
d_gene: NA
CDR3nt: TGTGCCAGCAGCTTTCTGGAAAACACCATATATTTT
CDR3aa: CASSFLENTIYF

j_gene: TRBJ1-2
v_gene: TRBV6-1
abundance: many
d_gene: NA
CDR3nt: TGTGCCAGCAGTGGGCCGGGACAAGACTATGGCTACACCTTC
CDR3aa: CASSGPGQDYGYTF

j_gene: TRBJ2-7
v_gene: TRBV4-3
abundance: many
d_gene: NA
CDR3nt: TGCGCCAGCAGCCCTACGGGGCACTTAGGGGACGAGCAGTACTTC
CDR3aa: CASSPTGHLGDEQYF

j_gene: TRBJ2-1
v_gene: TRBV28
abundance: NA
d_gene: NA
CDR3nt: TGTGCCAGCAGTGGAGTCTTCTACAATGAGCAGTTCTTC
CDR3aa: CASSGVFYNEQFF

j_gene: TRBJ1-5
v_gene: TRBV7-8
abundance: few
d_gene: NA
CDR3nt: TGTGCCAGCAGCTTAGCCTCGGGGGGCGGTCAGCCCCAGCATTTT
CDR3aa: CASSLASGGGQPQHF

j_gene: TRBJ2-5
v_gene: TRBV5-1
abundance: few
d_gene: NA
CDR3nt: TGCGCCAGCAGCTTGGAATCTGTGGCGGGGGAGACCCAGTACTTC
CDR3aa: CASSLESVAGETQYF

j_gene: TRBJ2-7
v_gene: TRBV15
abundance: NA
d_gene: NA
CDR3nt: TGTGCCACCAGCAGAGAGTCGGGGGAGCAGTACTTC
CDR3aa: CATSRESGEQYF

j_gene: TRBJ2-4
v_gene: TRBV2
abundance: few
d_gene: TRBD1
CDR3nt: TGTGCCAGCACTAGACTCCGGACAGGGTCTGGCATTCAGTACTTC
CDR3aa: CASTRLRTGSGIQYF

j_gene: TRBJ2-6
v_gene: TRBV25-1
abundance: NA
d_gene: NA
CDR3nt: TGTGCCACCGAGTATGGGGGGCGCGGTGGGGCCAACGTCCTGACTTTC
CDR3aa: CATEYGGRGGANVLTF

j_gene: TRBJ2-1
v_gene: TRBV18
abundance: few
d_gene: TRBD2
CDR3nt: TGTGCCAGCACTAGCGGGATGGTCAATGAGCAGTTCTTC
CDR3aa: CASTSGMVNEQFF

j_gene: TRBJ2-7
v_gene: TRBV5-8
abundance: few
d_gene: NA
CDR3nt: TGTGCCAGCAGCTTAGGAATGAATAATTACGAGCAGTACTTC
CDR3aa: CASSLGMNNYEQYF

j_gene: TRBJ2-3
v_gene: TRBV5-6
abundance: once
d_gene: TRBD2
CDR3nt: TGTGCCAGCAGCTTGGGTTTGACTAGCGGGAGGGCGAATACGCAGTATTTT
CDR3aa: CASSLGLTSGRANTQYF

j_gene: TRBJ2-1
v_gene: TRBV24-1
abundance: many
d_gene: TRBD1
CDR3nt: TGTGCCACCAGTCCAACAGGGACAGCATGGGATGAGCAGTTCTTC
CDR3aa: CATSPTGTAWDEQFF

j_gene: TRBJ1-5
v_gene: TRBV6-2/TRBV6-3
abundance: few
d_gene: NA
CDR3nt: TGTGCCAGCAGGCAGGGCTCCCAGCCCCAGCATTTT
CDR3aa: CASRQGSQPQHF

j_gene: TRBJ1-6
v_gene: TRBV28
abundance: many
d_gene: NA
CDR3nt: TGTGCCAGCAAACCCCTCCTCGACAGGATGAGGTATTCACCCCTCCACTTT
CDR3aa: CASKPLLDRMRYSPLHF

j_gene: TRBJ2-7
v_gene: TRBV3-1
abundance: NA
d_gene: TRBD2
CDR3nt: TGTGCCAGCAGCCAAGATTCCGGGGGGGCCTGGGAGCAGTACTTC
CDR3aa: CASSQDSGGAWEQYF

j_gene: TRBJ1-5
v_gene: TRBV9
abundance: few
d_gene: NA
CDR3nt: TGTGCCAGCAGCGTCGACGGGGCGGGTCAGCCCCAGCATTTT
CDR3aa: CASSVDGAGQPQHF

j_gene: TRBJ1-6
v_gene: TRBV5-1
abundance: few
d_gene: NA
CDR3nt: TGCGCCAGCAGCTGGGACACACTCACCTATAATTCACCCCTCCACTTT
CDR3aa: CASSWDTLTYNSPLHF

j_gene: TRBJ1-5
v_gene: TRBV10-3
abundance: NA
d_gene: NA
CDR3nt: TGTGCCATCAGCCCGTCGGATCAGCCCCAGCATTTT
CDR3aa: CAISPSDQPQHF

j_gene: TRBJ2-7
v_gene: TRBV21-1
abundance: NA
d_gene: NA
CDR3nt: TGTGCCAGCAGCAAAAGGTCGGTCGGGAGCTCTTCCTACGAGCAGTACTTC
CDR3aa: CASSKRSVGSSSYEQYF

j_gene: TRBJ2-2
v_gene: TRBV7-9
abundance: many
d_gene: NA
CDR3nt: TGTGCCAGCAGCTTCGGGTCCGGGGAGCTGTTTTTT
CDR3aa: CASSFGSGELFF

j_gene: TRBJ1-4
v_gene: TRBV7-2
abundance: many
d_gene: NA
CDR3nt: TGTGCCAGCAGCGATGGACAGACACGTGGGGAAAAACTGTTTTTT
CDR3aa: CASSDGQTRGEKLFF

j_gene: TRBJ1-4
v_gene: TRBV20-1
abundance: NA
d_gene: NA
CDR3nt: TGCAGTGCTTTTCCAGGGGTTAGAACTAATGAAAAACTGTTTTTT
CDR3aa: CSAFPGVRTNEKLFF

j_gene: TRBJ2-5
v_gene: TRBV5-1
abundance: few
d_gene: TRBD2
CDR3nt: TGCGCCAGCAGCAGATTAGCGGGAGTCCGAGAGACCCAGTACTTC
CDR3aa: CASSRLAGVRETQYF

j_gene: TRBJ1-2
v_gene: TRBV4-2
abundance: NA
d_gene: NA
CDR3nt: TGTGCCAGCAGCCAAGATAGCGCAGGGAGGTACGGCTACACCTTC
CDR3aa: CASSQDSAGRYGYTF

j_gene: TRBJ2-3
v_gene: TRBV19
abundance: NA
d_gene: TRBD2
CDR3nt: TGTGCCAGTAGCCACGCGAGAAGCGGGGGATCCACAGATACGCAGTATTTT
CDR3aa: CASSHARSGGSTDTQYF

j_gene: TRBJ2-7
v_gene: TRBV5-6
abundance: NA
d_gene: TRBD1
CDR3nt: TGTGCCAGCAGCGCCGGGACAGTCTCCTACGAGCAGTACTTC
CDR3aa: CASSAGTVSYEQYF

j_gene: TRBJ1-1
v_gene: TRBV12-3/TRBV12-4
abundance: many
d_gene: TRBD1
CDR3nt: TGTGCCAGCAGCCCACAGGGGGGGACCACTGAAGCTTTCTTT
CDR3aa: CASSPQGGTTEAFF

j_gene: TRBJ2-2
v_gene: TRBV4-3
abundance: few
d_gene: TRBD2
CDR3nt: TGCGCCAGCAGCCAAGATGTAGCGGGGGGCTCCGGGGAGCTGTTTTTT
CDR3aa: CASSQDVAGGSGELFF

j_gene: TRBJ2-1
v_gene: TRBV7-8
abundance: few
d_gene: TRBD1
CDR3nt: TGTGCCAGCAGCTCCTACGACAGGGGGCTCGACAATGAGCAGTTCTTC
CDR3aa: CASSSYDRGLDNEQFF

j_gene: TRBJ2-2
v_gene: TRBV2
abundance: many
d_gene: NA
CDR3nt: TGTGCCAGCAGTGAGTGGACGTCGAACACCGGGGAGCTGTTTTTT
CDR3aa: CASSEWTSNTGELFF

j_gene: TRBJ2-5
v_gene: TRBV20-1
abundance: NA
d_gene: NA
CDR3nt: TGCAGTGCTAGAGGGGACGTCACAAAACGGGAGACCCAGTACTTC
CDR3aa: CSARGDVTKRETQYF

j_gene: TRBJ1-5
v_gene: TRBV20-1
abundance: few
d_gene: NA
CDR3nt: TGCAGTGCTAGTCAGCCGGGGTACCGCAATCAGCCCCAGCATTTT
CDR3aa: CSASQPGYRNQPQHF

j_gene: TRBJ2-1
v_gene: TRBV3-1
abundance: many
d_gene: NA
CDR3nt: TGTGCCAGCAGCCAAGTTTTTCATGAGCAGTTCTTC
CDR3aa: CASSQVFHEQFF

j_gene: TRBJ2-2
v_gene: TRBV28
abundance: few
d_gene: NA
CDR3nt: TGTGCCAGCAGGGGGACACACCGCATACCCGCGAACACCGGGGAGCTGTTTTTT
CDR3aa: CASRGTHRIPANTGELFF

j_gene: TRBJ2-7
v_gene: TRBV6-1
abundance: medium-sized
d_gene: NA
CDR3nt: TGTGCCAGCACTTTATATGGATACGAGCAGTACTTC
CDR3aa: CASTLYGYEQYF

j_gene: TRBJ2-1
v_gene: TRBV29-1
abundance: many
d_gene: TRBD2
CDR3nt: TGCAGCGTCGATGCGGGGGAGGGAAATGAGCAGTTCTTC
CDR3aa: CSVDAGEGNEQFF

j_gene: TRBJ1-2
v_gene: TRBV12-3/TRBV12-4
abundance: few
d_gene: TRBD1
CDR3nt: TGTGCCAGCAGTTTGTCCGGGACAGGGAACTATGGCTACACCTTC
CDR3aa: CASSLSGTGNYGYTF

j_gene: TRBJ1-4
v_gene: TRBV12-3/TRBV12-4
abundance: NA
d_gene: NA
CDR3nt: TGTGCCAGCAGTTTAGAGACCACCAAAGGAAAACTGTTTTTT
CDR3aa: CASSLETTKGKLFF

j_gene: TRBJ1-2
v_gene: TRBV6-5
abundance: many
d_gene: NA
CDR3nt: TGTGCCAGCAGTTATCGGGCCACTAACTATGGCTACACCTTC
CDR3aa: CASSYRATNYGYTF

j_gene: TRBJ2-1
v_gene: TRBV20-1
abundance: few
d_gene: NA
CDR3nt: TGCAGTGCTAGTCAGAGCGTCAATGAGCAGTTCTTC
CDR3aa: CSASQSVNEQFF

j_gene: TRBJ1-6
v_gene: TRBV12-3/TRBV12-4
abundance: NA
d_gene: NA
CDR3nt: TGTGCCAGCAGGCCGGCGGAGGGCCTCTATAATTCACCCCTCCACTTT
CDR3aa: CASRPAEGLYNSPLHF

j_gene: TRBJ2-3
v_gene: TRBV7-3
abundance: many
d_gene: NA
CDR3nt: TGTGCCAGCAGCTTAAAACGGGGAGATACGCAGTATTTT
CDR3aa: CASSLKRGDTQYF